The following is a T cell receptor (beta chain) sequence with its context. The antigen is undetermined. V shed 6 bases and J shed 10 bases, with 16 bases lying between them. Germline values: CDR1 ENHRY, CDR2 SYGVKD. The CDR3 is 13 amino acids. The assay ran at deep level. Using immunoSEQ multiplex PCR, the repertoire was profiled, and TCRdb retains in-frame clones only, with some absent. Of roughly 700,000 clones listed, 90% are singletons. This sample was included in a study of shared clonotypes between healthy human individuals. Notes on the study in general: Compared with clonotypes that all four donors shared, non-shared clonotypes had lower generation probabilities.

This chain connects TRBV10-3 to TRBJ2-1, with D perhaps given as TRBD1 or TRBD2 (5 bases each). Sequencing was performed on memory CD8+ T cells from PBMCs. Subset given: CD45RO+ cells pooled with CCR7-negative TemRA cells. The sequence was obtained from a man aged 18 to 29 in good health. Some clones in this sample may be carry-over from other donors' samples. The CDR3 protein is CAISDRGLWEQFF. DNA for the CDR3: TGTGCCATCAGCGATCGGGGCCTATGGGAGCAGTTCTTC.